These T cell receptor beta chains were read from a single sample in a study of CD8+ T cells in alopecia areata. Profiling relied on immunoSEQ multiplex PCR, and the TCRdb table lists in-frame clones only, not all of them. The sample lists 120,000 or so clones, approximately 47% seen once, with approximately 10% in the top ten. Sequencing was carried out using NKG2D-low CD8+ T cells sorted from blood. These receptors were obtained from a human donor with alopecia areata. CDR3s include the opening cysteine and the closing phenylalanine or tryptophan. The D gene is left open where the match is weak. Clone size appears in some rows only: once, few, many, or a class for an expanded clone.

d_gene	abundance	len	v_gene	j_gene	CDR3nt	CDR3aa
NA	NA	13	TRBV7-9	TRBJ2-7	TGTGCCAGCACATGGGGGAGGTCCTACGAGCAGTACTTC	CASTWGRSYEQYF
NA	NA	12	TRBV30	TRBJ2-1	TGTGCCTGGACTCTAGGGTACAATGAGCAGTTCTTC	CAWTLGYNEQFF
TRBD2	NA	16	TRBV15	TRBJ2-3	TGTGCCACCAGCAGAGGCCCGGGAGGGAGCACAGATACGCAGTATTTT	CATSRGPGGSTDTQYF
TRBD2	NA	14	TRBV29-1	TRBJ2-5	TGCAGCGTTGTATCTCGGGAGGGACAAGAGACCCAGTACTTC	CSVVSREGQETQYF
TRBD2	few	14	TRBV29-1	TRBJ2-4	TGCAGCGCGGGGGGGTCCCTAGCCAAAAACATTCAGTACTTC	CSAGGSLAKNIQYF
NA	NA	13	TRBV30	TRBJ1-1	TGTGCCTGGAGTGAAACAGGCGTCACTGAAGCTTTCTTT	CAWSETGVTEAFF
NA	NA	13	TRBV14	TRBJ2-5	TGTGCCAGCAGCCTCCGACAGTCCGAGACCCAGTACTTC	CASSLRQSETQYF
TRBD1	few	14	TRBV25-1	TRBJ2-5	TGTGCCAGCAGTGACGAGGGGGCAGGAGAGACCCAGTACTTC	CASSDEGAGETQYF
TRBD1	few	14	TRBV28	TRBJ2-7	TGTGCCAGCAGTCAGATCGGGACAGGGCGGGAGCAGTACTTC	CASSQIGTGREQYF
TRBD1	NA	15	TRBV27	TRBJ2-5	TGTGCCAGCAGTTTGGGGACAGGGACACAAGAGACCCAGTACTTC	CASSLGTGTQETQYF
NA	few	12	TRBV28	TRBJ2-3	TGTGCCAGCAAGGTTAGCACAGATACGCAGTATTTT	CASKVSTDTQYF
NA	few	15	TRBV28	TRBJ2-2	TGTGCCAGCAGTCTTCCCAGGGAGGACACCGGGGAGCTGTTTTTT	CASSLPREDTGELFF
NA	NA	13	TRBV27	TRBJ2-2	TGTGCCAGGGGTGGGGTGAACACCGGGGAGCTGTTTTTT	CARGGVNTGELFF
TRBD2	NA	15	TRBV29-1	TRBJ2-3	TGCAGCGTTGAAACACTAGCGGGAGAAGGTGATACGCAGTATTTT	CSVETLAGEGDTQYF
NA	NA	13	TRBV29-1	TRBJ1-2	TGCAGCGTTGACCAAGCCCCTAACTATGGCTACACCTTC	CSVDQAPNYGYTF
NA	few	12	TRBV11-2	TRBJ2-7	TGTGCCAGCAAGGGTATCTCCTACGAGCAGTACTTC	CASKGISYEQYF
NA	NA	13	TRBV29-1	TRBJ2-7	TGCAGCGTTATTCGGGGTGACGCCTACGAGCAGTACTTC	CSVIRGDAYEQYF
NA	NA	14	TRBV28	TRBJ2-5	TGTGCCAGCAGTTTAATCGTTCCCCAAGAGACCCAGTACTTC	CASSLIVPQETQYF
NA	few	15	TRBV23-1	TRBJ1-5	TGCGCCAGCAGTCGCTGGGAGGACCGGGGGCAGCCCCAGCATTTT	CASSRWEDRGQPQHF
TRBD2	NA	17	TRBV2	TRBJ2-7	TGTGCCAGCAGTGAAGCGCTTGGGGCTAGCGGAACCTACGAGCAGTACTTC	CASSEALGASGTYEQYF
NA	NA	13	TRBV7-9	TRBJ2-7	TGTGCCAGCAGCGCCGTAAACGGCTACGAGCAGTACTTC	CASSAVNGYEQYF
TRBD1	NA	13	TRBV10-2	TRBJ2-1	TGCGCCAGCAGTGAGACAGAAACAGGGGGCCAGTTCTTC	CASSETETGGQFF
NA	NA	12	TRBV29-1	TRBJ2-5	TGCAGCGTTGGGGACTTTCAAGAGACCCAGTACTTC	CSVGDFQETQYF
NA	few	16	TRBV29-1	TRBJ2-7	TGCAGCGTCGAGGGGGGGAAGGACAGGCGGACCTACGAGCAGTACTTC	CSVEGGKDRRTYEQYF
NA	once	14	TRBV27	TRBJ2-1	TGTGCCAGCAGCCGTATAACAGGGACCCATGAGCAGTTCTTC	CASSRITGTHEQFF
TRBD2	NA	15	TRBV27	TRBJ2-1	TGTGCCAGCAGTCCTAGCGGGAGCCCGTACAATGAGCAGTTCTTC	CASSPSGSPYNEQFF
TRBD2	NA	13	TRBV5-4	TRBJ2-1	TGTGCCAGCAGCTTGGCCGCGCGGGAGGGGCAGTTCTTC	CASSLAAREGQFF
NA	few	14	TRBV2	TRBJ2-1	TGTGCCAGCAGGGGTCGGATAACCCCGGGTGAGCAGTTCTTC	CASRGRITPGEQFF
NA	NA	13	TRBV29-1	TRBJ2-1	TGCAGCGTTGTAAAGGAGGGGGCGTATGAGCAGTTCTTC	CSVVKEGAYEQFF